This passage covers 27 T cell receptor beta chains from one sample sequenced in a study of cytomegalovirus exposure and HLA in healthy donors (dated by TCRdb to the late 2010s). The library was prepared using the immunoSEQ multiplex PCR assay. For the multiplex PCR, a mixture combining 60 forward primers for TCR Vbeta segments and 13 reverse primers for TCR Jbeta segments was used. TCRdb retrieved this table from immuneACCESS and kept in-frame rearrangements only. Not all clones are present; in checked studies, unresolved V genes account for under half, and no reason is known for the remainder. The table for this sample lists 45,000 to 60,000 clones; roughly 75% of them were counted only once. About 7.8% of the sample is taken by the ten largest. The sample taken for sequencing was PBMCs. These receptors were collected from a man in his thirties or forties in good health and CMV-seropositive.

This chain connects TRBV5-1 to TRBJ2-1; 9 positions match TRBD1. Looked up from germline, CDR1 is SGHRS and CDR2 is YFSETQ. CDR3 length: 17 amino acids. The V segment lost 4 bases and the J segment 7 bases; nucleotides outside the gene matches: 15. CDR3 sequence reads: CASSQDTSGTGKNEQFF. The CDR3 nucleotides read TGCGCCAGCAGCCAAGATACCTCCGGGACAGGGAAAAATGAGCAGTTCTTC.

In its sample, this clone was seen once. The chain employs TRBV4-1 and TRBJ1-2; 7 bases align to TRBD1. In germline, CDR1 is MGHRA, CDR2 YSYEKL. The CDR3 spans 16 residues. V lost 0 bases to trimming and J lost 0 bases; unmatched junction nucleotides: 4. CDR3 in DNA: TGCGCCAGCAGCCAAGAGGAGGGGGCGGCTAACTATGGCTACACCTTC. The encoded protein is CASSQEEGAANYGYTF.

The CDR3 loop reads CASSIRLGADTQYF. The CDR3 nucleotides read TGTGCCAGCAGCATAAGATTGGGAGCAGATACGCAGTATTTT. This rearrangement joins TRBV11-1 to TRBJ2-3; possibly TRBD2 for D (5 bases). This CDR3 is built from 14 residues. V shed 5 bases and J shed 4 bases, with 13 bases lying between them. The germline gives CDR1 SGHAT, CDR2 FQDESV (reference sequence).

The chain uses TRBV11-1 and TRBJ2-7, with 8 bases identical to TRBD1. Germline-derived CDR1 and CDR2 are SGHAT and FQDESV (reference sequence). The trim removed 4 bases at V and 5 bases at J, leaving 7 bases unmatched. CDR3 length equals 14 residues. CDR3 region: CASSSRDRRNEQYF. In DNA, the CDR3 is TGTGCCAGCAGCTCCCGGGACAGGCGTAACGAGCAGTACTTC.

This rearrangement joins TRBV5-1 to TRBJ1-1; tentative D call: TRBD1 (6 bases). V was pared by 0 bases and J by 1 base, with 7 bases between. The CDR3 loop spans 14 amino acids. Germline CDR1 reads SGHRS; CDR2 reads YFSETQ. The CDR3, as DNA: TGCGCCAGCAGCTTGGTAGGGGGGAACACTGAAGCTTTCTTT. Translating it yields CASSLVGGNTEAFF.

This clone was found once. The genes are TRBV6-1 and TRBJ1-2, with D possibly TRBD1 on 6 matching bases. The CDR3 runs to 13 residues. The germline V gene encodes CDR1 MNHNS and CDR2 SASEGT. The V and J ends lost 10 bases and 0 bases respectively, with 12 bases between them. CDR3 sequence: CANMDSPNYGYTF. CDR3 nucleotide sequence: TGTGCCAACATGGACAGTCCTAACTATGGCTACACCTTC.

J is TRBJ2-5 and V is TRBV5-1; 9 bases line up with TRBD2. V trimming: 0 bases; J trimming: 9 bases; junction bases outside the gene matches: 6. The CDR3 covers 14 residues. CDR1 and CDR2 from the germline V gene are SGHRS and YFSETQ. CDR3 region: CASSLASGEGPQYF. The CDR3 DNA reads TGCGCCAGCAGCTTGGCTAGCGGGGAGGGGCCCCAGTACTTC.

This clone was seen a few times. This chain links TRBV13 with TRBJ2-3, with a possible D match to TRBD2 (5 bases). Germline CDR1 PRHDT, CDR2 FYEKMQ (reference sequence). This CDR3 contains 17 residues. The V end was cut by 2 bases, the J end by 3 bases, with 18 bases between. CDR3 in DNA: TGTGCCAGCAGCTTATCAGGACTCGATCGCAATACAGATACGCAGTATTTT. Protein sequence: CASSLSGLDRNTDTQYF.

The V and J genes are TRBV28 and TRBJ2-7; TRBD2 agrees at 7 bases. Germline V gene sequence: CDR1 MDHEN, CDR2 SYDVKM. The CDR3 contains 16 residues. V shed 4 bases, J shed 5 bases, and the junction held 14 bases outside the gene matches. CDR3 in amino acids: CASSYEAGTIQHEQYF. CDR3 DNA sequence: TGTGCCAGCAGTTACGAAGCGGGGACCATCCAGCACGAGCAGTACTTC.

This sequence joins TRBV6-1 and TRBJ2-3, with D possibly being TRBD1 (8 bases). CDR3 size: 17 residues. Germline CDR1 and CDR2: MNHNS and SASEGT. Trimming left V 1 base short and J 6 bases short, with 20 bases between. The CDR3 nucleotides are TGTGCCAGCAGTGAAGGCCCAGGGGGCGCCGGGGGGGATACGCAGTATTTT. It yields the protein CASSEGPGGAGGDTQYF.

The chain carries TRBV30 and TRBJ2-2; 9 bases are a match to TRBD1. The CDR3 has 15 amino acids. Trimming at V came to 2 bases and at J to 9 bases, leaving 10 bases not matched to a gene. Germline loops: CDR1 GTSNPN, CDR2 SVGIG (reference sequence). The CDR3 reads CAWSRAGTGSRELFF. The CDR3 coding sequence is TGTGCCTGGAGTAGGGCCGGGACAGGGAGCCGGGAGCTGTTTTTT.

The genes are TRBV5-4 and TRBJ2-3; 7 positions match TRBD2. Germline V gene data show CDR1 as SGHNT and CDR2 as YYREEE (reference sequence). The CDR3 loop spans 16 amino acids. V dropped 3 bases and J dropped 2; count of bases not matched to a gene: 9. CDR3 protein: CASSSKAGSNTDTQYF. CDR3 bases: TGTGCCAGCAGCTCAAAAGCGGGATCCAACACAGATACGCAGTATTTT. Variable domain in full (rest from reference TRBV5-4 and TRBJ2-3): ETGVTQSPTHLIKTRGQQVTLRCSSQSGHNTVSWYQQALGQGPQFIFQYYREEENGRGNFPPRFSGLQFPNYSSELNVNALELDDSALYLCASSSKAGSNTDTQYFGPGTRLTVL.

The V and J genes are TRBV5-1 and TRBJ1-2; 11 nucleotides agree with TRBD1. The V gene end was trimmed by 4 bases and the J gene end by 5 bases; junction bases not matched to a gene: 13. The CDR3 has 17 amino acids. Per the germline V gene, CDR1 is SGHRS and CDR2 is YFSETQ. The CDR3 region has the DNA TGCGCCAGCAGCCCCCCAGAGAGGACAGGGGGCAAATATGGCTACACCTTC. This encodes CASSPPERTGGKYGYTF.

The chain recombines TRBV2 with TRBJ2-2, with TRBD2 identical over 14 bases. The germline CDR1 and CDR2 sequences are SNHLY and FYNNEI. The CDR3 is 15 amino acids. Trimming at V came to 10 bases and at J to 5 bases, leaving 6 bases not matched to a gene. CDR3 region: CATGTSGGLTGELFF. CDR3 nucleotide sequence: TGTGCCACTGGGACTAGCGGGGGACTAACCGGGGAGCTGTTTTTT.

The chain employs TRBV2 and TRBJ2-7; a weak D match, TRBD1 (6 bases). CDR1 and CDR2 from the germline V gene are SNHLY and FYNNEI. The CDR3 loop spans 18 amino acids. V lost 2 bases and J 1 base, leaving 21 bases between the germline ends. CDR3 sequence reads: CASSESSGYRVNSYEQYF. DNA of the CDR3: TGTGCCAGCAGTGAAAGTTCGGGCTACAGGGTTAATTCCTACGAGCAGTACTTC.

The V gene is TRBV27, the J gene TRBJ2-7; perhaps TRBD2 as D (6 bases). Trimming left V 5 bases short and J 2 bases short, with 13 bases between. The CDR3 runs 14 residues. The germline V gene has CDR1 MNHEY and CDR2 SMNVEV (reference sequence). The CDR3 region is CASSVAVGAYEQYF. As DNA, the CDR3 is TGTGCCAGCAGTGTAGCGGTAGGGGCCTACGAGCAGTACTTC.

The rearrangement links TRBV7-3 to TRBJ2-1, with 7 bases fitting TRBD1. Trimming at V came to 5 bases and at J to 5 bases, leaving 9 bases not matched to a gene. CDR3 length: 15 residues. The germline CDR1 and CDR2 sequences are SGHTA and FQGTGA. CDR3 in amino acids: CASSPRQGTDNEQFF. CDR3 DNA: TGTGCCAGCAGCCCTCGACAGGGAACGGACAATGAGCAGTTCTTC.

The chain has TRBV9 and TRBJ2-7, with 9 bases that match TRBD1. The germline gives CDR1 SGDLS, CDR2 YYNGEE. V shed 0 bases, J shed 2 bases, and the junction held 9 bases outside the gene matches. The CDR3 is 17 residues long. CDR3 DNA: TGTGCCAGCAGCGTAGGTATAGCCGGGACAGGGCCCTACGAGCAGTACTTC. This gives the protein CASSVGIAGTGPYEQYF.

V is TRBV5-5 and J is TRBJ2-3; a weak D match, TRBD1 (5 bases). V lost 4 bases and J lost 2, with 11 bases in between. The CDR3 sequence is 14 residues long. CDR1 and CDR2 (germline): SGHKS, YYEKEE (reference sequence). DNA of the CDR3: TGTGCCAGCAGCCGACAGACACTCACAGATACGCAGTATTTT. Protein product: CASSRQTLTDTQYF.

This rearrangement joins TRBV19 to TRBJ1-2; the match to TRBD1 covers 8 bases. CDR1 LNHDA and CDR2 SQIVND come from the germline V gene (reference sequence). The CDR3 is 16 residues long. The junction had 10 bases not matched to a gene; V was cut back by 3 bases and J by 4 bases. CDR3 nucleotides: TGTGCCAGTAGTATCCAATCAACAGGGGGACCCTATGGCTACACCTTC. It translates to CASSIQSTGGPYGYTF.

This rearrangement joins TRBV2 to TRBJ1-6, with TRBD1 as a possible D gene (6 bases). This CDR3 spans 17 amino acids. Germline V CDR1 and CDR2: SNHLY, FYNNEI. Trimming removed 4 bases from V and 5 bases from J, with 18 bases in between. The CDR3 sequence: CASSGTAGGYHNSPLHF. The CDR3 DNA follows: TGTGCCAGCAGTGGGACAGCCGGAGGATATCATAATTCACCCCTCCACTTT.

This chain connects TRBV5-3 to TRBJ1-4; D possibly corresponds to TRBD1 (5 bases). TRBV5-3 is an ORF; its function is uncertain. V lost 0 bases and J 2 bases, leaving 8 bases between the germline ends. This CDR3 comprises 15 residues. Here the CDR3 reads CARSLGGCTNEKLFF. The CDR3 DNA sequence: TGTGCCAGAAGCTTGGGGGGCTGCACTAATGAAAAACTGTTTTTT.

The chain joins TRBV4-1 to TRBJ2-7; 7 bases map to TRBD1. This CDR3 contains 13 residues. Trimming cost V 4 bases and J 2 bases; bases outside gene matches: 2. Germline CDR1 reads MGHRA; CDR2 reads YSYEKL. CDR3 DNA: TGCGCCAGCAGCCGGGACAGCGCCTACGAGCAGTACTTC. Translating it yields CASSRDSAYEQYF.

This clone appeared a single time. The chain joins TRBV2 to TRBJ2-2, with a weak D call TRBD1 (6 bases). CDR3 length equals 16 residues. V was shortened by 5 bases and J by 0 bases, with 13 bases between the two germline ends. Per the germline V gene, CDR1 is SNHLY and CDR2 is FYNNEI. CDR3 nucleotide sequence: TGTGCCAGCAGTCAACAGGGAGCCGCGAACACCGGGGAGCTGTTTTTT. Amino acids: CASSQQGAANTGELFF.

The V call is TRBV19, the J call TRBJ1-1; D may be TRBD1 (5 bases). V lost 6 bases and J lost 5, with 10 bases in between. The CDR3 extends over 12 amino acids. CDR1 and CDR2 from the germline V gene are LNHDA and SQIVND (reference sequence). The chain's CDR3 is CASRGGGTEAFF. The CDR3 nucleotides read TGTGCCAGTAGGGGCGGGGGGACTGAAGCTTTCTTT.

The J gene is TRBJ1-5, the V gene TRBV19; 7 bases are a match to TRBD1. Trimming at V came to 10 bases and at J to 5 bases, leaving 2 bases not matched to a gene. CDR1 LNHDA and CDR2 SQIVND come from the germline V gene (reference sequence). This CDR3 has 11 amino acids. The CDR3, as DNA: TGTGCCACCGGGACAGATCAGCCCCAGCATTTT. Translated: CATGTDQPQHF.

The V and J genes are TRBV5-1 and TRBJ1-1; 8 bases map to TRBD1. The CDR3 length is 19 residues. V trimming: 4 bases; J trimming: 0 bases; junction bases outside the gene matches: 17. Germline V gene data show CDR1 as SGHRS and CDR2 as YFSETQ. This chain's CDR3 is CASSLRTGWRLGMNTEAFF. CDR3 bases: TGCGCCAGCAGCCTAAGGACAGGGTGGCGATTGGGAATGAACACTGAAGCTTTCTTT.